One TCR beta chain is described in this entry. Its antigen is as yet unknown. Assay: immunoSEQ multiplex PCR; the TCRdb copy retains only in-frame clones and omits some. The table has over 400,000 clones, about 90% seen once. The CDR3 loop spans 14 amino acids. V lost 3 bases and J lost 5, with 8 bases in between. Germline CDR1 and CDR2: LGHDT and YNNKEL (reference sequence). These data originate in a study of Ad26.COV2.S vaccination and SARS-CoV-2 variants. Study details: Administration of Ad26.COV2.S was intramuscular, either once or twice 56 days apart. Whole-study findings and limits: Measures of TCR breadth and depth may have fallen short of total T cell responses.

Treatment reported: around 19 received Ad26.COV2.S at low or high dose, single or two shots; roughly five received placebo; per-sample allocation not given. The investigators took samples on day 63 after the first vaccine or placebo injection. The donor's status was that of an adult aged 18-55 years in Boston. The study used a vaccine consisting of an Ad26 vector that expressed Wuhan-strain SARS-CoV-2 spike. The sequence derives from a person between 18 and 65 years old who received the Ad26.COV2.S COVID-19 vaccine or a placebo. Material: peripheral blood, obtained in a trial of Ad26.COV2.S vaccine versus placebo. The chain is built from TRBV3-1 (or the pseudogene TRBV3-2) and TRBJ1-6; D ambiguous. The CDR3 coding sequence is TGTGCCAGCAGCCAGGGTTTCCATAATTCACCCCTCCACTTT. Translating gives CASSQGFHNSPLHF.